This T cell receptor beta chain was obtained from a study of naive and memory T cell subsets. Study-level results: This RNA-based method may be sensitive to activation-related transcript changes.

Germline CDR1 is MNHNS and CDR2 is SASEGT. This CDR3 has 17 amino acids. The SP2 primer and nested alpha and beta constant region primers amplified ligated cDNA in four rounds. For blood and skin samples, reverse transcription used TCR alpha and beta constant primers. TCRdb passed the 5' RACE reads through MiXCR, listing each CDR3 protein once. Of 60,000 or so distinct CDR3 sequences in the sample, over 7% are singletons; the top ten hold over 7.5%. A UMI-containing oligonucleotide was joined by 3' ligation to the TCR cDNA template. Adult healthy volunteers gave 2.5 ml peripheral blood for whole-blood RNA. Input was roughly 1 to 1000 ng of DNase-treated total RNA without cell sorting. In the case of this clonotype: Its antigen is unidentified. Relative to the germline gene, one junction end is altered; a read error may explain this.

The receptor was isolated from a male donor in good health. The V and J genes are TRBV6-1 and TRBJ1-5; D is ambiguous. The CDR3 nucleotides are TGTGCCAGCAGCGAAGGTTCATGGATCTATAGCAATCAGCCCCAGCATTTT. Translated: CASSEGSWIYSNQPQHF.